A single sample gave rise to the 15 T cell receptor beta chains below, sequenced in a study of cytomegalovirus exposure and HLA in healthy donors. In the PCR, 60 Vbeta and 13 Jbeta primers were used. Clones were read by immunoSEQ multiplex PCR, and TCRdb kept only the in-frame ones, dropping some. Counted here are about 130,000 clones, roughly 80% occurring once; the ten biggest clones make up 7.3%. Sequencing was performed on PBMCs. Receptors were obtained from a male donor in good health and CMV-seronegative.

V gene TRBV2 combines with J gene TRBJ2-7; TRBD2 matches 7 bases. V was clipped by 5 bases and J by 2 bases; unmatched bases: 3. Germline loops: CDR1 SNHLY, CDR2 FYNNEI. CDR3 length: 13 amino acids. The CDR3, as DNA: TGTGCCAGCAGTAGGACTAGGACCTACGAGCAGTACTTC. This codes for CASSRTRTYEQYF.

This clone was picked up a small number of times. For the CDR3, the DNA is TGTGCCAGCAGTCCGAACTACTCCTACGAGCAGTACTTC. Its translation: CASSPNYSYEQYF. This sequence joins TRBV27 and TRBJ2-7; D is undetermined. CDR1 is MNHEY, CDR2 SMNVEV, per germline (reference sequence). This CDR3 has 13 residues. The germline V and J ends were trimmed by 5 bases and 0 bases, with 8 bases remaining between them.

The chain couples TRBV5-8 to TRBJ2-7; a possible D gene is TRBD2 (5 bases). Trimming took 4 bases from V and 2 from J, leaving 10 bases between them. The CDR3 covers 13 residues. CDR1 SGHTS and CDR2 YDEGEE come from the germline V gene. Here the CDR3 reads CASSPELAYEQYF. The CDR3 DNA follows: TGTGCCAGCAGCCCGGAACTAGCCTACGAGCAGTACTTC.

This clone showed up just a few times. The rearrangement uses TRBV9 and TRBJ1-1, with unresolved D. The CDR3 totals 14 residues. CDR1 and CDR2 from the germline V gene are SGDLS and YYNGEE. V shed 0 bases and J shed 7 bases, with 13 bases lying between them. The CDR3 here is CASSVDPGVYEAFF. The CDR3, as DNA: TGTGCCAGCAGCGTAGATCCAGGTGTATATGAAGCTTTCTTT.

On this clone: Within the sample, other DNA sequences also encode this same CDR3. Here the CDR3 DNA reads TGCGCCAGCACGACAGGAGGCTCTGGAAACACCATATATTTT. This sequence encodes CASTTGGSGNTIYF. This sequence joins TRBV5-1 and TRBJ1-3; possible D gene TRBD1, 6 bases. From germline, CDR1 is SGHRS and CDR2 YFSETQ. This CDR3 region has 14 residues. The V gene lost 6 bases and the J gene lost 0 bases, with 10 bases spanning the gap. Using reference TRBV5-1 and TRBJ1-3 for the parts outside the CDR3, the full variable domain is KAGVTQTPRYLIKTRGQQVTLSCSPISGHRSVSWYQQTPGQGLQFLFEYFSETQRNKGNFPGRFSGRQFSNSRSEMNVSTLELGDSALYLCASTTGGSGNTIYFGEGSWLTVV.

This clone was counted between two and nine times. CDR3 sequence reads: CASMRGGPYNEQFF. CDR3 nucleotides: TGTGCCAGCATGCGGGGGGGCCCCTACAATGAGCAGTTCTTC. V is TRBV28 and J is TRBJ2-1; 9 bases agree with TRBD2. This CDR3 has 14 residues. Unmatched junction bases numbered 3, after V lost 7 bases and J lost 2 bases. The germline gives CDR1 MDHEN, CDR2 SYDVKM. Full variable domain (outside the CDR3, taken from reference TRBV28 and TRBJ2-1): DVKVTQSSRYLVKRTGEKVFLECVQDMDHENMFWYRQDPGLGLRLIYFSYDVKMKEKGDIPEGYSVSREKKERFSLILESASTNQTSMYLCASMRGGPYNEQFFGPGTRLTVL.

The chain is built from TRBV9 and TRBJ2-2, with D perhaps TRBD2 (5 bases). V lost 3 bases to trimming and J lost 7 bases, with 19 bases between them. Germline lookup yields CDR1 SGDLS and CDR2 YYNGEE. The CDR3 totals 16 residues. For the CDR3, the DNA is TGTGCCAGCAGCGACGAAGCCGGGGAATGGAACGGGGAGCTGTTTTTT. It translates to CASSDEAGEWNGELFF.

The rearrangement links TRBV5-1 to TRBJ2-1; perhaps TRBD2 as D (6 bases). V dropped 3 bases and J dropped 9 bases, with 19 bases sitting between them. The CDR3 extends over 15 amino acids. The germline V gene encodes CDR1 SGHRS and CDR2 YFSETQ. In DNA form, the CDR3 reads TGCGCCAGCAGCTCTAGACTAGAGCCACGGGGTGAGCAGTTCTTC. This sequence encodes CASSSRLEPRGEQFF.

The chain uses TRBV5-4 and TRBJ1-2; 8 bases agree with TRBD1. The CDR3 length is 16 residues. J was trimmed by 6 bases and V by 4 bases; bases with no gene match: 14. Germline assignment: CDR1 SGHNT and CDR2 YYREEE (reference sequence). Written as DNA, the CDR3 is TGTGCCAGCAGCCATGCGGCAGGGGGCCTTTTGGATGGCTACACCTTC. Amino acids: CASSHAAGGLLDGYTF.

The CDR3 reads CAISEYSGGGYNEQFF. The CDR3 region has the DNA TGTGCCATCAGTGAATATAGCGGGGGGGGATACAATGAGCAGTTCTTC. V and J are TRBV10-3 and TRBJ2-1; TRBD2 agrees at 11 bases. CDR1 is ENHRY and CDR2 is SYGVKD in the germline V gene. The CDR3 consists of 16 residues. V shed 3 bases, J shed 4 bases, and the junction held 5 bases outside the gene matches.

The V call is TRBV18, the J call TRBJ2-3; possible D gene TRBD1, 6 bases. The CDR3 is 15 residues long. Between the trimmed V and J ends, which lost 4 bases and 1 base, there was a span of 12 bases. CDR1 is KGHSH and CDR2 is LQKENI in the germline V gene. DNA for the CDR3: TGTGCCAGCTCACTACAGGGTTACGGCACAGATACGCAGTATTTT. The encoded protein is CASSLQGYGTDTQYF.

This clone has just one count. The chain is built from TRBV25-1 and TRBJ2-3; 9 bases agree with TRBD2. CDR1 is MGHDK and CDR2 is SYGVNS in the germline V gene. Losses at the gene ends were 5 bases for V and 3 bases for J; bases not matched to a gene: 3. The CDR3 runs to 14 residues. The chain's CDR3 is CASSRLAGTDTQYF. The DNA for the CDR3 is TGTGCCAGCAGTCGGCTAGCGGGGACAGATACGCAGTATTTT.

Only a few counts were recorded for this clone. This sequence joins TRBV7-9 and TRBJ1-1, with D hard to call. Per the germline V gene, CDR1 is SEHNR and CDR2 is FQNEAQ (reference sequence). V lost 6 bases, J lost 6 bases, and 11 bases lay in between. There are 12 residues in the CDR3. CDR3: CASRQYIAEAFF. CDR3 nucleotide sequence: TGTGCCAGCAGACAGTACATAGCTGAAGCTTTCTTT.

This clone was picked up a small number of times. This chain connects TRBV5-1 to TRBJ1-1, with 8 bases that match TRBD1. This CDR3 has 14 residues. V shed 0 bases and J 4 bases; nucleotides not matched to a gene: 2. Germline loops: CDR1 SGHRS, CDR2 YFSETQ. The CDR3 region has the DNA TGCGCCAGCAGCTTGGGGGGGACAGGCACTGAAGCTTTCTTT. Its translation is CASSLGGTGTEAFF.

This clone has only one observation. This sequence joins TRBV27 and TRBJ1-1, with D possibly matching TRBD1 (5 bases). Trimming took 5 bases from V and 7 from J, leaving 17 bases between them. Germline V gene lookup returns CDR1 MNHEY and CDR2 SMNVEV (reference sequence). This CDR3 is built from 14 residues. CDR3 sequence: CASSPRDSVGEAFF. Written as DNA, the CDR3 is TGTGCCAGCAGTCCCCGGGACTCCGTCGGTGAAGCTTTCTTT.